The T cell receptor (beta chain) under discussion was sequenced for a study of blood T cell repertoires in COVID-19. Study as a whole: Some COVID-19 samples were acute and others convalescent; all came from the United States, Italy and Spain.

Seattle patients were enrolled during active infection and followed longitudinally. This clone was found a few times. The CDR3 extends over 15 amino acids. The J segment lost 5 bases and the V segment lost 5 bases, leaving 8 bases of the junction unmatched. Germline CDR1 reads SEHNR; CDR2 reads FQNEAQ (reference sequence). Data came from immunoSEQ multiplex PCR; TCRdb stores just in-frame clones and leaves some out. The profile shows about 300,000 clones, just under 90% of them singletons. V and J are TRBV7-9 and TRBJ1-5, with TRBD1 identical over 8 bases. Source material: peripheral blood. This clonotype originated in a woman between 25 and 40 years old with COVID-19, enrolled during active disease. The CDR3 DNA is TGTGCCAGCAGCAACGGACAGGGTCCTGATCAGCCCCAGCATTTT. Protein: CASSNGQGPDQPQHF.